This TCR beta chain was profiled in a study of shared clonotypes between healthy human individuals. The method was immunoSEQ multiplex PCR; TCRdb's version includes in-frame clones alone and lacks a portion of them. The data show some 1.5 million clones, with 95% to 99% seen just once and 0.4% to 0.45% held by the top ten. Those who donated, Caucasian adults without exception, all lived in Nashville, Tennessee. Study results and limitations: There were few donors, and this limited the genetic and exposure-history diversity represented. What naive subsets generally showed was a larger estimated richness than memory subsets showed. Shared clonotypes across all four donors exceeded non-shared ones in generation probability.

About this clone: Its antigen is unknown.

CDR1 ENHRY and CDR2 SYGVKD come from the germline V gene. V gave up 3 bases and J gave up 0 bases, with 9 bases separating them. CDR3 length equals 14 residues. The specimen sequenced was naive CD4+ T cells sorted from blood. The subset is: CD45RA+ positively selected. The chain uses TRBV10-3 and TRBJ2-7; D is unresolved. The receptor comes from a man aged 25 to 40 in good health. The CDR3 loop reads CAISERLTSYEQYF. CDR3 coding DNA: TGTGCCATCAGTGAACGTCTCACCTCCTACGAGCAGTACTTC.